The 2 T cell receptor beta chains presented below share a single source sample, sequenced in a study of blood T cell repertoires in COVID-19. Only in-frame clones appear in the TCRdb table, and some are missing; sequencing was by immunoSEQ multiplex PCR. The sample holds approximately 100,000 clones; roughly 83% are singletons and the top ten take 3.3%. The sequenced sample was peripheral blood. The source is a woman at least 80 years old with active or convalescent COVID-19.

V gene TRBV19 combines with J gene TRBJ1-6; 10 nucleotides align to TRBD1. This CDR3 is 13 amino acids long. V gave up 7 bases and J gave up 9 bases; unmatched junction bases: 3. Germline CDR1 reads LNHDA; CDR2 reads SQIVND (reference sequence). Here the CDR3 reads CASTRDRGSPLHF. The CDR3 nucleotides read TGTGCCAGTACTCGGGACAGGGGTTCACCCCTCCACTTT. The whole variable domain, remainder taken from reference TRBV19 and TRBJ1-6, is DGGITQSPKYLFRKEGQNVTLSCEQNLNHDAMYWYRQDPGQGLRLIYYSQIVNDFQKGDIAEGYSVSREKKESFPLTVTSAQKNPTAFYLCASTRDRGSPLHFGNGTRLTVT.

The chain is built from TRBV18 and TRBJ1-5; 7 bases line up with TRBD1. The CDR3 is made up of 15 amino acids. Losses at the gene ends were 2 bases for V and 5 bases for J; bases not matched to a gene: 6. CDR1 is KGHSH, CDR2 LQKENI, per germline. CDR3 in amino acids: CASSPSQGRDQPQHF. CDR3 sequence (DNA): TGTGCCAGCTCACCATCACAGGGGAGAGATCAGCCCCAGCATTTT.